The next 20 T cell receptor beta chains were all read from a single sample in a study of OX40 agonist ivuxolimab in advanced cancers. Data came from immunoSEQ multiplex PCR; TCRdb stores just in-frame clones and leaves some out. The sample comprises roughly 46,000 clones, 82% of which are singletons, and less than 2% rests with the top ten. This material consisted of CD4+ or CD8+ T cells sorted from blood, taken in a trial of the OX40 agonist ivuxolimab. Receptors were obtained from an adult with an advanced solid tumor such as melanoma, head and neck, liver or kidney cancer.

The gene calls are TRBV2 and TRBJ2-5; 8 positions match TRBD2. V lost 7 bases and J lost 3; bases outside the gene matches: 10. Germline V gives CDR1 SNHLY, CDR2 FYNNEI. The CDR3 length is 15 residues. The CDR3 protein is CASTRGGGSKETQYF. CDR3 coding DNA: TGTGCCAGCACTCGAGGCGGGGGGTCAAAAGAGACCCAGTACTTC.

This clone came up once. The chain recombines TRBV18 with TRBJ2-5, with 10 bases matching TRBD1. The junction had 11 bases not matched to a gene; V was cut back by 0 bases and J by 7 bases. The CDR3 covers 17 residues. Germline V gene data show CDR1 as KGHSH and CDR2 as LQKENI. The CDR3: CASSPPGQTGGWGTQYF. For the CDR3, the DNA is TGTGCCAGCTCACCACCGGGCCAGACAGGGGGCTGGGGGACCCAGTACTTC.

The chain links TRBV5-4 to TRBJ1-4, with a weak D call TRBD1 (5 bases). Germline CDR1 SGHNT, CDR2 YYREEE (reference sequence). Trimming shortened V by 4 bases and J by 5 bases, and 15 bases separated the two germline ends. The CDR3 extends over 15 amino acids. CDR3 in DNA: TGTGCCAGCAGCCTGGGCCCCGGGGGAAATGAAAAACTGTTTTTT. Its protein is CASSLGPGGNEKLFF.

The chain joins TRBV7-2 to TRBJ2-5; 8 bases map to TRBD2. Germline CDR1 and CDR2: SGHTA and FQGNSA. The V and J ends lost 4 bases and 4 bases, in that order; junction bases with no gene match: 11. This CDR3 is built from 16 residues. CDR3 DNA sequence: TGTGCCAGCAGCTCCCGGGAGGGTCGTTGGGCAGAGACCCAGTACTTC. The encoded protein is CASSSREGRWAETQYF.

This clone was found a few times. The CDR3 sequence is CASIAGEQGWTEAFF. CDR3 sequence (DNA): TGTGCCAGCATCGCAGGAGAACAGGGATGGACTGAAGCTTTCTTT. The genes are TRBV13 and TRBJ1-1; D is possibly TRBD1 (6 bases). The CDR3 extends over 15 amino acids. Germline CDR1 reads PRHDT; CDR2 reads FYEKMQ (reference sequence). Between the trimmed V and J ends, which lost 7 bases and 5 bases, there was a span of 20 bases.

This rearrangement joins TRBV7-6 to TRBJ1-6; perhaps TRBD1 as D (5 bases). The V gene's germline CDR1 is SGHVS and CDR2 FNYEAQ. CDR3 length: 16 residues. Trimming left V 0 bases short and J 7 bases short, with 13 bases between. The CDR3 reads CASSLASGRANSPLHF. CDR3 bases: TGTGCCAGCAGCTTAGCCTCAGGGAGGGCGAATTCACCCCTCCACTTT.

The chain joins TRBV4-2 to TRBJ1-1; 9 bases agree with TRBD1. The CDR3 sequence is 15 residues long. J lost 1 base, V lost 2 bases, and 2 bases had no gene match. Looked up from germline, CDR1 is LGHNA and CDR2 is YNFKEQ. This CDR3 reads CASSQLGQGNTEAFF. The CDR3 nucleotides are TGTGCCAGCAGCCAACTGGGACAGGGGAACACTGAAGCTTTCTTT.

This clone was counted only a few times. The gene calls are TRBV10-3 and TRBJ1-2; 9 nucleotides line up with TRBD1. Trimming at V came to 11 bases and at J to 3 bases, leaving 10 bases not matched to a gene. CDR1 is ENHRY, CDR2 SYGVKD, per germline. This CDR3 region has 14 residues. CDR3 sequence reads: CAPIQGATYYGYTF. DNA for the CDR3: TGTGCCCCGATACAGGGGGCGACCTACTATGGCTACACCTTC.

V is TRBV2 and J is TRBJ2-7; no clear D gene. Germline CDR1 and CDR2: SNHLY and FYNNEI. The CDR3 has 11 amino acids. V was shortened by 1 base and J by 3 bases, with 1 base between the two germline ends. The CDR3 region is CASSEGYEQYF. CDR3 sequence (DNA): TGTGCCAGCAGTGAAGGCTACGAGCAGTACTTC.

This rearrangement joins TRBV6-1 to TRBJ2-3, with 8 positions matching TRBD2. Trimming took 2 bases from V and 4 from J; bases not matched to a gene: 11. CDR1 and CDR2 (germline): MNHNS, SASEGT. The CDR3 covers 17 residues. CDR3 sequence reads: CASSERRPGGPADTQYF. The CDR3, as DNA: TGTGCCAGCAGTGAACGTCGACCGGGGGGGCCAGCAGATACGCAGTATTTT.

The chain is built from TRBV2 and TRBJ1-2; D is unclear. V was cut by 6 bases and J by 5 bases, with 10 bases left in between. Germline loops: CDR1 SNHLY, CDR2 FYNNEI. This CDR3 is built from 12 residues. As DNA, the CDR3 is TGTGCCAGCAGGGGCGGGGAATATGGCTACACCTTC. Translation: CASRGGEYGYTF.

This sequence joins TRBV5-1 and TRBJ2-1, with D possibly TRBD1 on 5 matching bases. This CDR3 is built from 16 residues. Trimming took 4 bases from V and 5 from J, leaving 19 bases between them. Germline CDR1 reads SGHRS; CDR2 reads YFSETQ. The CDR3 protein is CASSGMGRWPDNEQFF. In DNA, the CDR3 is TGCGCCAGCAGCGGGATGGGGCGCTGGCCCGACAATGAGCAGTTCTTC. The whole variable domain, filled in from reference TRBV5-1 and TRBJ2-1, reads KAGVTQTPRYLIKTRGQQVTLSCSPISGHRSVSWYQQTPGQGLQFLFEYFSETQRNKGNFPGRFSGRQFSNSRSEMNVSTLELGDSALYLCASSGMGRWPDNEQFFGPGTRLTVL.

The V call is TRBV7-9, the J call TRBJ1-2; D gene ambiguous. There are 12 residues in the CDR3. In germline, CDR1 is SEHNR, CDR2 FQNEAQ (reference sequence). The germline V and J ends were trimmed by 1 base and 8 bases, with 8 bases remaining between them. The CDR3: CASSLEIEGYTF. CDR3 bases: TGTGCCAGCAGCTTAGAGATCGAAGGCTACACCTTC.

The chain uses TRBV6-5 and TRBJ2-1; TRBD2 agrees at 8 bases. V was clipped by 7 bases and J by 5 bases; unmatched bases: 4. The CDR3 is 13 amino acids. Germline CDR1 and CDR2: MNHEY and SVGAGI. The CDR3 DNA reads TGTGCCAGCACGCGGGGGGAAAACAATGAGCAGTTCTTC. Amino acid sequence: CASTRGENNEQFF.

The chain combines TRBV6-5 with TRBJ1-1; D not certain. V lost 5 bases and J 1 base, leaving 11 bases between the germline ends. CDR1 is MNHEY, CDR2 SVGAGI, per germline. This CDR3 contains 14 residues. The CDR3 is CASSVVHRNTEAFF. CDR3 nucleotides: TGTGCCAGCAGTGTCGTACATCGGAACACTGAAGCTTTCTTT.

This clone was seen a handful of times. One end of the junction does not line up with germline, which may come from a read error. This chain connects TRBV19 to TRBJ2-7, with unresolved D. The CDR3 totals 10 residues. CDR1 is LNHDA and CDR2 is SQIVND in the germline V gene (reference sequence). The CDR3 nucleotides read TGTGCCAGTTGTATCTACGAGCAGTACTTC. Protein sequence: CASCIYEQYF.

The rearrangement joins TRBV10-3 to TRBJ1-2; the match to TRBD1 covers 7 bases. Germline V gives CDR1 ENHRY, CDR2 SYGVKD. Unmatched junction bases numbered 8, after V lost 6 bases and J lost 7 bases. The CDR3 length is 13 residues. The CDR3 protein is CAISGLEGAGYTF. The CDR3 DNA sequence: TGTGCCATCAGCGGACTGGAGGGGGCTGGCTACACCTTC.

The J gene is TRBJ2-3, the V gene TRBV19, with D perhaps being TRBD1 or TRBD2 (5 bases each). Germline V gives CDR1 LNHDA, CDR2 SQIVND (reference sequence). The V gene lost 6 bases and the J gene lost 2 bases, with 9 bases spanning the gap. The CDR3 has 13 amino acids. The CDR3 spells CASSGTYTDTQYF. CDR3 coding DNA: TGTGCCAGTAGCGGGACCTACACAGATACGCAGTATTTT. The complete variable domain, with remaining parts taken from reference TRBV19 and TRBJ2-3, reads DGGITQSPKYLFRKEGQNVTLSCEQNLNHDAMYWYRQDPGQGLRLIYYSQIVNDFQKGDIAEGYSVSREKKESFPLTVTSAQKNPTAFYLCASSGTYTDTQYFGPGTRLTVL.

V and J are TRBV6-5 and TRBJ2-1; 7 bases line up with TRBD2. Germline V gene lookup returns CDR1 MNHEY and CDR2 SVGAGI. V was pared by 7 bases and J by 2 bases, with 5 bases of the junction left unmatched. The CDR3 covers 14 residues. CDR3 sequence reads: CASNPLAAYNEQFF. DNA of the CDR3: TGTGCCAGCAACCCGCTAGCGGCCTACAATGAGCAGTTCTTC.

CDR3 bases: TGTGCCAGTAGTATCTCTGGGTACGAAAAACTGTTTTTT. Its protein is CASSISGYEKLFF. This rearrangement joins TRBV19 to TRBJ1-4; D unresolved. CDR1 is LNHDA and CDR2 is SQIVND in the germline V gene (reference sequence). CDR3 length: 13 residues. V was clipped by 3 bases and J by 8 bases, with 10 bases between them.